This T cell receptor beta chain is drawn from a study of pediatric ulcerative colitis. Clones were sequenced by immunoSEQ multiplex PCR, and TCRdb holds only the in-frame ones, with some missing. This sample yields 30,000 to 35,000 clones, of which about 81% are seen a single time; around 0.96% belongs to the top ten. The V end was cut by 2 bases, the J end by 12 bases, with 20 bases between. The CDR3 length is 15 residues. The germline CDR1 and CDR2 sequences are SNHLY and FYNNEI. The rectum was sampled with one to two pinch biopsies at colonoscopy. This chain connects TRBV2 to TRBJ1-5, with D maybe TRBD1 (5 bases). Sequenced: gut tissue. This TCR was sampled from a boy younger than 18 with mild ulcerative colitis. CDR3 in amino acids: CASSEHPVVRGIQHF. DNA for the CDR3: TGTGCCAGCAGTGAACATCCGGTAGTCCGGGGGATCCAGCATTTT.